The rows below give T cell receptor beta chains drawn from one sample of a study of low-dose radiotherapy and immunotherapy resistance in tumors. Using its own MiXCR run on the reads, TCRdb lists one record per CDR3 protein. Here the sample spans approximately 91,000 distinct CDR3 sequences, 20% to 25% being singletons. The source was PBMCs, collected after low-dose radiotherapy plus immunotherapy. All receptors come from a female donor with ovarian cancer. CDR3s include the opening cysteine and the closing phenylalanine or tryptophan. D genes are given only for firm matches. Only part of the rows carry a size: once, few, many, or a class if the clone is expanded.

d_gene	v_gene	abundance	j_gene	CDR3nt	CDR3aa
.	TRBV2	many	TRBJ1-4	TGTGCCAGCAGCCCCGAGATTGAAAAACTGTTTTTT	CASSPEIEKLFF
.	TRBV11-2	.	TRBJ2-1	TGTGCCAGCAGCTTAAGGGACCTAGGCTCCTACAATGAGCAGTTCTTC	CASSLRDLGSYNEQFF
.	TRBV7-9	many	TRBJ2-3	TGTGCCAGCAGCTTGAGCTTCACAGATACGCAGTATTTT	CASSLSFTDTQYF
.	TRBV14	.	TRBJ1-2	TGTGCCAGCAGCCAAGTCGGGGGACAATATAACTATGGCTACACCTTC	CASSQVGGQYNYGYTF
.	TRBV20-1	many	TRBJ2-5	TGCAGTGCTAGAGAGCCGGAGACGCAAGAGACCCAGTACTTC	CSAREPETQETQYF
.	TRBV6-2/TRBV6-3	many	TRBJ1-2	TGTGCCAGCAGCTTTCGAGGGGCAGAGTATGGCTACACCTTC	CASSFRGAEYGYTF
.	TRBV12-3/TRBV12-4	many	TRBJ1-1	TGTGCCAGCAGCTCCTGGGAGAGAGGACACACTGAAGCTTTCTTT	CASSSWERGHTEAFF
.	TRBV6-2/TRBV6-3	few	TRBJ2-7	TGTGCCAGCAGTCGCACCTACGAGCAGTACTTC	CASSRTYEQYF
.	TRBV12-3/TRBV12-4	many	TRBJ2-3	TGTGCCAGCAGTTATAGCGAGTCTACGCAGTATTTT	CASSYSESTQYF
.	TRBV24-1	many	TRBJ2-7	TGTGCCACCAGTGAAACAGGGGGGGGAATGAGCGAGCAGTACTTC	CATSETGGGMSEQYF
TRBD2	TRBV12-3/TRBV12-4	many	TRBJ2-1	TGTGCCAGCAGTTTCGGGATAGCGGGAAGCAATGAGCAGTTCTTC	CASSFGIAGSNEQFF
.	TRBV27	many	TRBJ2-7	TGTGCCAGCAGTTCCAGCGGGTTTTCCGAGCAGTACTTC	CASSSSGFSEQYF
.	TRBV20-1	many	TRBJ2-3	TGCAGTGCTAGAGATCTGCAGGGTGTCACAGATACGCAGTATTTT	CSARDLQGVTDTQYF
.	TRBV27	many	TRBJ1-2	TGTGCCAGCAGTTCCTTCCCTGGGAATCAACGCGGCTACACCTTC	CASSSFPGNQRGYTF
.	TRBV5-1	few	TRBJ1-2	TGCGCCAGCAGCTTAGCCGGGACGGCTAACTATGGCTACACCTTC	CASSLAGTANYGYTF
TRBD2	TRBV19	.	TRBJ2-7	TGTGCCAGTAGTAACACCGGGACTAGCGGAGTTCCCTCCTACGAGCAGTACTTC	CASSNTGTSGVPSYEQYF
TRBD1	TRBV29-1	many	TRBJ1-4	TGCAGCGTTGAAGAAGGCAGGGGGCTTGTTGAAAAACTGTTTTTT	CSVEEGRGLVEKLFF
.	TRBV6-8	many	TRBJ2-2	TGTGCCAGCAGTTACTATCCAGGCACCGGGGAGCTGTTTTTT	CASSYYPGTGELFF
.	TRBV7-9	many	TRBJ2-5	TGTGCCAGCAGCGGGGTCGGGGGAGAGACCCAGTACTTC	CASSGVGGETQYF
TRBD1	TRBV6-2/TRBV6-3	many	TRBJ2-5	TGTGCCAGCAGTCCCGGACAGGCGGTCGGAGAGACCCAGTACTTC	CASSPGQAVGETQYF
TRBD1	TRBV27	.	TRBJ2-5	TGTGCCAGCAGTCCCGGGACAGGGGGCGCAGAGACCCAGTACTTC	CASSPGTGGAETQYF
TRBD1	TRBV12-3/TRBV12-4	.	TRBJ2-2	TGTGCCAGCAGAATGACAGGGGCGGGCACCGGGGAGCTGTTTTTT	CASRMTGAGTGELFF
TRBD1	TRBV28	few	TRBJ2-3	TGTGCCAGCAGTACCGGGACAGCTGGCACAGATACGCAGTATTTT	CASSTGTAGTDTQYF
TRBD2	TRBV9	many	TRBJ2-1	TGTGCCAGCAGCGTAGTAGGGCTAGCGGAGACTGGGGTGTACAATGAGCAGTTCTTC	CASSVVGLAETGVYNEQFF
TRBD2	TRBV12-3/TRBV12-4	.	TRBJ2-5	TGTGCCAGCAGACCAACTAGCGGGAGGGCTGAGACCCAGTACTTC	CASRPTSGRAETQYF
.	TRBV6-2/TRBV6-3	many	TRBJ1-1	TGTGCCAGCAGTTACAGGGGGTCTAACACTGAAGCTTTCTTT	CASSYRGSNTEAFF
TRBD2	TRBV9	many	TRBJ2-1	TGTGCCAGCAGCCCGCGACTAGCGGAGAGCTCCTACAATGAGCAGTTCTTC	CASSPRLAESSYNEQFF
.	TRBV29-1	many	TRBJ1-1	TGCAGCGTTGAACAGGGAAGTGGTGCTGAAGCTTTCTTT	CSVEQGSGAEAFF
TRBD2	TRBV28	many	TRBJ2-1	TGTGCCAGCAGTTCCCCCGGGAGGCAGCCCGGGCGTTACAATGAGCAGTTCTTC	CASSSPGRQPGRYNEQFF
.	TRBV14	many	TRBJ1-4	TGTGCCAGCAGCCAAGATCAGAAAGTTAATGAAAAACTGTTTTTT	CASSQDQKVNEKLFF
TRBD1	TRBV11-2	many	TRBJ2-5	TGTGCCAGCAGCTTAGGGGACAGTTTCCAAGAGACCCAGTACTTC	CASSLGDSFQETQYF
TRBD2	TRBV5-1	many	TRBJ2-3	TGCGCCAGCAGTCCGAAGCGGGGGGCCACAGATACGCAGTATTTT	CASSPKRGATDTQYF
TRBD2	TRBV4-2	.	TRBJ2-1	TGTGCCAGCAGCCAAGATTACGGTAGCGGGAGCGTCGATGAGCAGTTCTTC	CASSQDYGSGSVDEQFF
.	TRBV12-3/TRBV12-4	many	TRBJ2-1	TGTGCCAGCAGGCCGGACACCTACAATGAGCAGTTCTTC	CASRPDTYNEQFF
.	TRBV5-6	many	TRBJ2-7	TGTGCCAGCAGCTCGATCTTTCGCGGAATTAGGGAGCAGTACTTC	CASSSIFRGIREQYF
.	TRBV5-6	many	TRBJ2-2	TGTGCCAGCAGCCCTTATCAGGGCGGTTACACCGGGGAGCTGTTTTTT	CASSPYQGGYTGELFF
.	TRBV7-8	many	TRBJ2-7	TGTGCCAGCAGCTTGGACACGGGGGCCGGAGGGCAGTACTTC	CASSLDTGAGGQYF
TRBD1	TRBV27	many	TRBJ1-6	TGTGCCACCAGCCAACAGGGGGCGGGAAATTCACCCCTCCACTTT	CATSQQGAGNSPLHF
.	TRBV11-3	many	TRBJ2-6	TGTGCCAGCAGCTTAGATCCTATATCCGTCCTGACTTTC	CASSLDPISVLTF
.	TRBV7-2	.	TRBJ1-1	TGTGCCAGCAGCCCCTCGAGAGGGAACACTGAAGCTTTCTTT	CASSPSRGNTEAFF
TRBD1	TRBV29-1	many	TRBJ2-1	TGCAGCGTTAGACGACAGGGGTGGATCGATGAGCAGTTCTTC	CSVRRQGWIDEQFF
.	TRBV10-3	.	TRBJ2-1	TGTGCCATCAGTGACGGGCAACACAATGAGCAGTTCTTC	CAISDGQHNEQFF
.	TRBV4-1	many	TRBJ2-5	TGCGCCAGCAGCCAAGATTCCTGGATTGAGACCCAGTACTTC	CASSQDSWIETQYF
.	TRBV7-2	many	TRBJ2-7	TGTGCCAGCAGCTTAGGTCAGGGCCGAGTGACTTATTACGAGCAGTACTTC	CASSLGQGRVTYYEQYF
TRBD1	TRBV29-1	many	TRBJ2-1	TGCAGCGCGGGGACCGGGACAGGGGGATTCAATGAGCAGTTCTTC	CSAGTGTGGFNEQFF
TRBD1	TRBV19	many	TRBJ1-5	TGTGCCAGTAGCATCGACAGGGGGCAGCCCCAGCATTTT	CASSIDRGQPQHF
TRBD1	TRBV30	once	TRBJ1-5	TGTGCCTGGCAAGGGACAGATAGCAATCAGCCCCAGCATTTT	CAWQGTDSNQPQHF
.	TRBV4-3	many	TRBJ1-4	TGCGCCAGCAGCCAAGATTGGAAGGCCAACGGAGAAAAACTGTTTTTT	CASSQDWKANGEKLFF
TRBD2	TRBV24-1	.	TRBJ2-1	TGTGCCACCAGTGATCCCTTTGGGACTAGCTACGAGCAGTTCTTC	CATSDPFGTSYEQFF
.	TRBV6-2/TRBV6-3	many	TRBJ2-1	TGTGCCAGCAGTGTGCGGGGTTCCTACAATGAGCAGTTCTTC	CASSVRGSYNEQFF
.	TRBV5-4	many	TRBJ2-1	TGTGCCAGCAGCCCAGGACGGAGCTCCTACAATGAGCAGTTCTTC	CASSPGRSSYNEQFF
TRBD2	TRBV20-1	many	TRBJ2-5	TGCAGTGCTGGAGGACTAGCGGGAAAAGAGACCCAGTACTTC	CSAGGLAGKETQYF
.	TRBV19	few	TRBJ1-1	TGTGCCAGTACCCCCGGGACAACCATACGGGAGAACACTGAAGCTTTCTTT	CASTPGTTIRENTEAFF